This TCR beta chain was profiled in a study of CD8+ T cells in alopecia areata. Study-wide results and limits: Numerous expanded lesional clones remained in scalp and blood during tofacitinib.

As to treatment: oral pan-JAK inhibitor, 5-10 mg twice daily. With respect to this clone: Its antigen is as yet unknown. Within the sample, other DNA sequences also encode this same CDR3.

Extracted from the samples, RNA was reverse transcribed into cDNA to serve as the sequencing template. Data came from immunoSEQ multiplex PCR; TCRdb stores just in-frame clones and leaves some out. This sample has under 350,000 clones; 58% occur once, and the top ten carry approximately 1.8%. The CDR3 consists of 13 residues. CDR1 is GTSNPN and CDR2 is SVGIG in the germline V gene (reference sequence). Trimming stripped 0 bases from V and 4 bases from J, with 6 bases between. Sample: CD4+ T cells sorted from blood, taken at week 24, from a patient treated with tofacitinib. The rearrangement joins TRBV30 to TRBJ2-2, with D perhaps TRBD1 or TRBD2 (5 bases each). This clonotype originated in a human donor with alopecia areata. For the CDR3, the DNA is TGTGCCTGGAGTGTTGGGGGCACCGGGGAGCTGTTTTTT. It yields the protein CAWSVGGTGELFF.